The 18 T cell receptor beta chains below all came from one sample that was sequenced in a study of CD8 T cells in Susac syndrome. Reverse transcription of 0.5 to 1 ug RNA used random hexamers. TCRdb ran MiXCR on the immunoSEQ multiplex PCR reads and lists one entry per CDR3 protein. The data show hundreds of thousands of distinct CDR3 sequences, 90% to 96% seen once. The sequenced material came from CD4+ T cells from PBMCs. The receptors derive from a human donor with Susac syndrome.

V and J are TRBV20-1 and TRBJ2-2; 9 nucleotides line up with TRBD2. V lost 6 bases to trimming and J lost 5 bases; unmatched junction nucleotides: 13. There are 16 residues in the CDR3. Per germline, CDR1 DFQATT and CDR2 SNEGSKA (reference sequence). For the CDR3, the DNA is TGCAGTGCCCTATCGCTAGCGGGGACGGGAACCGGGGAGCTGTTTTTT. Residues: CSALSLAGTGTGELFF.

The chain joins TRBV5-1 to TRBJ2-1; TRBD1 matches at 7 bases. The trim removed 4 bases at V and 3 bases at J, leaving 7 bases unmatched. The CDR3 sequence is 15 residues long. The germline V gene has CDR1 SGHRS and CDR2 YFSETQ. DNA of the CDR3: TGCGCCAGCAGCCTGACCGGGACAGACTACAATGAGCAGTTCTTC. It codes for CASSLTGTDYNEQFF.

The chain employs TRBV21-1 and TRBJ2-2; TRBD2 was called by the table and not checked on the DNA. TRBV21-1 is marked as a pseudogene. The CDR3 is made up of 21 amino acids. CDR3 loop: CASSRTSINIVGTQSRGELFF. The CDR3 coding sequence is TGTGCCAGCAGCAGAACGTCGATTAACATTGTGGGGACTCAATCCAGGGGGGAGCTGTTTTTT.

This rearrangement joins TRBV4-2 to TRBJ2-7; 7 bases align to TRBD1. V lost 3 bases and J lost 6; bases outside the gene matches: 14. Germline V CDR1 and CDR2: LGHNA, YNFKEQ. The length of the CDR3 is 16 residues. The CDR3 reads CASSHGYQGDYLEQYF. The DNA for the CDR3 is TGTGCCAGCAGCCACGGTTATCAGGGGGATTATCTCGAGCAGTACTTC.

The V gene is TRBV9, the J gene TRBJ2-5; TRBD2 is a possible D gene (6 bases). This CDR3 has 16 residues. Germline V gives CDR1 SGDLS, CDR2 YYNGEE. The ends were cut back, 0 bases at V and 1 base at J, with 13 bases in the middle. The CDR3 reads CASSVESVAVQETQYF. For the CDR3, the DNA is TGTGCCAGCAGCGTAGAGTCGGTAGCGGTCCAAGAGACCCAGTACTTC. The variable domain in full, with the rest retrieved from reference TRBV9 and TRBJ2-5, is DSGVTQTPKHLITATGQRVTLRCSPRSGDLSVYWYQQSLDQGLQFLIQYYNGEERAKGNILERFSAQQFPDLHSELNLSSLELGDSALYFCASSVESVAVQETQYFGPGTRLLVL.

The chain uses TRBV11-2 and TRBJ2-5, with D perhaps given as TRBD1 or TRBD2 (5 bases each). Germline CDR1 and CDR2: SGHAT and FQNNGV. There are 15 residues in the CDR3. The V gene lost 3 bases and the J gene lost 3 bases, with 14 bases spanning the gap. CDR3 sequence (DNA): TGTGCCAGCAGCTTCGGGACGGCCGTCGAAGAGACCCAGTACTTC. Residues: CASSFGTAVEETQYF.

This chain joins TRBV28 and TRBJ1-1; a weak D match, TRBD1 (6 bases). Germline lookup yields CDR1 MDHEN and CDR2 SYDVKM. Trimming shortened V by 6 bases and J by 4 bases, and 15 bases separated the two germline ends. The CDR3 contains 14 residues. CDR3: CASSPGGLGTEAFF. CDR3 DNA sequence: TGTGCCAGCAGCCCCGGGGGGCTGGGCACTGAAGCTTTCTTT.

The rearrangement joins TRBV20-1 to TRBJ2-1; D gene ambiguous. The CDR3 totals 11 residues. Looked up from germline, CDR1 is DFQATT and CDR2 is SNEGSKA (reference sequence). Trimming cost V 3 bases and J 5 bases, with 5 bases left between them. CDR3 bases: TGCAGTGCTAGTTACCACAATGAGCAGTTCTTC. This encodes CSASYHNEQFF.

This clonotype occurred once. V usage is TRBV5-1 and J usage is TRBJ2-7, with 8 bases that match TRBD2. Germline CDR1 is SGHRS and CDR2 is YFSETQ. J was trimmed by 7 bases and V by 1 base; bases with no gene match: 10. This CDR3 has 15 residues. DNA for the CDR3: TGCGCCAGCAGCTTGATAGCGGGATCCTCTGGAGAGCAGTACTTC. Translation gives CASSLIAGSSGEQYF. The full variable domain, with the rest looked up from reference TRBV5-1 and TRBJ2-7, is KAGVTQTPRYLIKTRGQQVTLSCSPISGHRSVSWYQQTPGQGLQFLFEYFSETQRNKGNFPGRFSGRQFSNSRSEMNVSTLELGDSALYLCASSLIAGSSGEQYFGPGTRLTVT.

The chain links TRBV5-6 to TRBJ2-1, with unresolved D. Germline values: CDR1 SGHDT, CDR2 YYEEEE. This CDR3 contains 14 residues. The germline V and J ends were trimmed by 2 bases and 5 bases, with 11 bases remaining between them. Here the CDR3 reads CASSFGQHDNEQFF. DNA for the CDR3: TGTGCCAGCAGCTTTGGGCAGCACGACAATGAGCAGTTCTTC.

The chain carries TRBV28 and TRBJ1-5; D unclear. CDR1 is MDHEN, CDR2 SYDVKM, per germline. The V gene lost 7 bases and the J gene lost 10 bases, with 8 bases spanning the gap. CDR3 length: 10 amino acids. CDR3 bases: TGTGCCAGCAAAGGCGGACCCCAGCATTTT. Its protein product is CASKGGPQHF. Complete variable domain (other parts from reference TRBV28 and TRBJ1-5): DVKVTQSSRYLVKRTGEKVFLECVQDMDHENMFWYRQDPGLGLRLIYFSYDVKMKEKGDIPEGYSVSREKKERFSLILESASTNQTSMYLCASKGGPQHFGDGTRLSIL.

V is TRBV12-3 or TRBV12-4 and J is TRBJ1-2; 7 bases line up with TRBD1. The trim removed 5 bases at V and 1 base at J, leaving 4 bases unmatched. CDR3 length equals 14 residues. The chain's CDR3 is CASSTYRGNYGYTF. As DNA, the CDR3 is TGTGCCAGCAGTACTTACAGGGGTAACTATGGCTACACCTTC.

The chain combines TRBV20-1 with TRBJ2-2; possibly TRBD1 for D (6 bases). V dropped 0 bases and J dropped 2 bases, with 13 bases sitting between them. The CDR3 is made up of 16 amino acids. Germline CDR1 and CDR2: DFQATT and SNEGSKA (reference sequence). The CDR3: CSARDLDRPNTGELFF. CDR3 sequence (DNA): TGCAGTGCTAGAGATCTTGACAGGCCTAACACCGGGGAGCTGTTTTTT.

The chain joins TRBV20-1 to TRBJ2-4; TRBD2 aligns across 10 bases. Germline loops: CDR1 DFQATT, CDR2 SNEGSKA (reference sequence). This CDR3 region has 18 residues. V shed 4 bases and J 1 base; nucleotides not matched to a gene: 13. The CDR3 DNA reads TGCAGTGCTAAAAGTCCTAGCGGGAGTAGGCTGGCCAAAAACATTCAGTACTTC. The encoded protein is CSAKSPSGSRLAKNIQYF.

The gene calls are TRBV5-1 and TRBJ1-1; the D is unclear. This CDR3 has 14 residues. CDR1 is SGHRS and CDR2 is YFSETQ in the germline V gene. The V end was cut by 0 bases, the J end by 7 bases, with 13 bases between. The chain's CDR3 is CASSLGQNRIEAFF. CDR3 bases: TGCGCCAGCAGCTTGGGGCAGAACCGAATTGAAGCTTTCTTT.

The J gene is TRBJ2-2, the V gene TRBV28; weak D call: TRBD2 (6 bases). Trimming stripped 3 bases from V and 9 bases from J, with 11 bases between. The length of the CDR3 is 13 residues. The V gene's germline CDR1 is MDHEN and CDR2 SYDVKM. As DNA, the CDR3 is TGTGCCAGCAGTTTGGAGGGGTCCAGGGAGCTGTTTTTT. As protein: CASSLEGSRELFF.

CDR3 DNA: TGTGCCAGCTCCGTAGCGGGAGGCCGAGATACGCAGTATTTT. This sequence encodes CASSVAGGRDTQYF. V and J are TRBV7-9 and TRBJ2-3, with 10 positions matching TRBD2. In germline, CDR1 is SEHNR, CDR2 FQNEAQ (reference sequence). The V segment lost 8 bases and the J segment 5 bases; nucleotides outside the gene matches: 7. The CDR3 runs 14 residues.

The rearrangement links TRBV12-3 or TRBV12-4 to TRBJ1-5; D not certain. The CDR3 contains 16 residues. Trimming removed 6 bases from V and 5 bases from J, with 20 bases in between. CDR3 residues: CASSPGPVSRDQPQHF. The CDR3 coding sequence is TGTGCCAGCAGCCCCGGGCCAGTCTCCCGGGATCAGCCCCAGCATTTT.